The next 26 T cell receptor beta chains were all read from a single sample in a study of blood T cell repertoires in COVID-19. Sequencing used immunoSEQ multiplex PCR; TCRdb keeps in-frame clones, though not all of them. The table has about 280,000 clones, 87% seen once. Material for sequencing was peripheral blood. Every receptor here comes from a woman aged 45-65 years who had recovered from COVID-19.

CDR3 region: CASSFGGGARTYEQYF. For the CDR3, the DNA is TGCGCCAGCAGCTTTGGGGGGGGTGCCAGGACCTACGAGCAGTACTTC. This chain uses TRBV5-1 with TRBJ2-7, with 7 bases matching TRBD2. The CDR3 runs to 16 residues. CDR1 and CDR2 (germline): SGHRS, YFSETQ. With V trimmed by 2 bases and J by 2 bases, 10 bases remained unmatched.

The V and J genes are TRBV4-3 and TRBJ2-7; 8 nucleotides agree with TRBD2. The CDR3 loop spans 16 amino acids. Trimming at V came to 4 bases and at J to 4 bases, leaving 12 bases not matched to a gene. Germline V gives CDR1 LGHNA, CDR2 YSLEER. The CDR3 reads CASSPRPAGALYEQYF. Here the CDR3 DNA reads TGCGCCAGCAGCCCACGGCCAGCGGGGGCCCTATACGAGCAGTACTTC.

This rearrangement joins TRBV7-6 to TRBJ2-2; maybe TRBD1 (6 bases). CDR1 SGHVS and CDR2 FNYEAQ come from the germline V gene. V gave up 1 base and J gave up 0 bases, with 9 bases separating them. The CDR3 has 16 amino acids. The CDR3 DNA reads as TGTGCCAGCAGCTTAGTCGGGACACCGAACACCGGGGAGCTGTTTTTT. Translated: CASSLVGTPNTGELFF.

The chain uses TRBV2 and TRBJ2-3, with TRBD2 identical over 9 bases. The CDR3 contains 15 residues. With 5 bases clipped from V and 5 bases from J, the junction kept 8 bases outside the gene matches. Germline V gene data show CDR1 as SNHLY and CDR2 as FYNNEI. The CDR3 spells CASSPRLAGEDTQYF. CDR3 sequence (DNA): TGTGCCAGCAGTCCTCGGTTAGCGGGGGAAGATACGCAGTATTTT.

The V call is TRBV7-2, the J call TRBJ1-5, with 7 nucleotides matching TRBD1. J lost 3 bases, V lost 6 bases, and 5 bases had no gene match. Germline lookup yields CDR1 SGHTA and CDR2 FQGNSA. The length of the CDR3 is 14 residues. The CDR3 reads CASSLDRVNQPQHF. In DNA, the CDR3 is TGTGCCAGCAGTCTCGACAGGGTCAATCAGCCCCAGCATTTT.

The rearrangement uses TRBV7-2 and TRBJ1-6; the D is unclear. The CDR3 length is 14 residues. V was trimmed by 7 bases and J by 5 bases, leaving 12 bases between them. Germline assignment: CDR1 SGHTA and CDR2 FQGNSA. DNA for the CDR3: TGTGCCAGCACCGTGGGAGTCGATAATTCACCCCTCCACTTT. It codes for CASTVGVDNSPLHF.

The chain uses TRBV10-3 and TRBJ1-1; 8 bases fit TRBD1. CDR3 length equals 12 residues. Trimming took 11 bases from V and 6 from J; bases not matched to a gene: 8. Germline V CDR1 and CDR2: ENHRY, SYGVKD. DNA of the CDR3: TGTGCCTCAGGGGGCGGTCTCTCTGAAGCTTTCTTT. It is translated as CASGGGLSEAFF.

This clone came up once. The chain employs TRBV5-4 and TRBJ1-4, with 7 bases that match TRBD1. From germline, CDR1 is SGHNT and CDR2 YYREEE (reference sequence). CDR3 length: 14 residues. V shed 3 bases, J shed 8 bases, and the junction held 7 bases outside the gene matches. DNA for the CDR3: TGTGCCAGCAGCTCGAGGACAGGCGGCGAAAAACTGTTTTTT. It yields the protein CASSSRTGGEKLFF.

V usage is TRBV5-1 and J usage is TRBJ2-3; the D is unclear. The germline V gene has CDR1 SGHRS and CDR2 YFSETQ. V lost 4 bases and J 2 bases, leaving 11 bases between the germline ends. The CDR3 runs 14 residues. The CDR3 spells CASSPQQYTDTQYF. CDR3 nucleotides: TGCGCCAGCAGCCCCCAACAATACACAGATACGCAGTATTTT.

This chain joins TRBV6-6 and TRBJ2-7, with D hard to call. CDR1 is MNHNY, CDR2 SVGAGI, per germline (reference sequence). CDR3 length: 13 residues. Trimming took off 4 bases at V and 7 bases at J, with 14 bases between the two ends. In DNA form, the CDR3 reads TGTGCCAGCAGTTCCTCGGGCCTTACAGAGCAGTACTTC. Protein product: CASSSSGLTEQYF.

The chain couples TRBV4-3 to TRBJ2-7; 10 bases match TRBD2. V dropped 0 bases and J dropped 4; count of bases not matched to a gene: 6. Germline-derived CDR1 and CDR2 are LGHNA and YSLEER. CDR3 size: 16 residues. The CDR3 region has the DNA TGCGCCAGCAGCCAAGATGGGACTAGCGCATCTTACGAGCAGTACTTC. It specifies CASSQDGTSASYEQYF.

The chain combines TRBV10-1 with TRBJ2-7, with 7 positions matching TRBD1. After removal of 4 bases from V and 2 bases from J, the junction contained 5 bases not matched to a gene. Per the germline V gene, CDR1 is WNHNN and CDR2 is SYGVQD (reference sequence). The CDR3 spans 14 residues. The CDR3 sequence is CASSGTGETYEQYF. The CDR3 bases are TGCGCCAGCAGTGGAACAGGGGAGACCTACGAGCAGTACTTC.

This chain connects TRBV7-3 to TRBJ1-1; 7 bases map to TRBD1. Germline lookup yields CDR1 SGHTA and CDR2 FQGTGA. The CDR3 extends over 16 amino acids. V was pared by 5 bases and J by 0 bases, with 9 bases of the junction left unmatched. The DNA for the CDR3 is TGTGCCAGCAGCCGGGCCTACAGGGGCCTGAACACTGAAGCTTTCTTT. Protein sequence: CASSRAYRGLNTEAFF.

V and J are TRBV7-8 and TRBJ2-2; tentatively, D is TRBD1 (5 bases). V was cut by 2 bases and J by 7 bases, with 17 bases left in between. The CDR3 runs to 16 residues. Germline CDR1 reads SGHVS; CDR2 reads FQNEAQ. In nucleotides, the CDR3 is TGTGCCAGCAGCTTAAGGGCGACAGTCGCCTTCGGGGAGCTGTTTTTT. The encoded protein is CASSLRATVAFGELFF. Together with reference TRBV7-8 and TRBJ2-2, the CDR3 gives the full variable domain: GAGVSQSPRYKVAKRGQDVALRCDPISGHVSLFWYQQALGQGPEFLTYFQNEAQLDKSGLPSDRFFAERPEGSVSTLKIQRTQQEDSAVYLCASSLRATVAFGELFFGEGSRLTVL.

The V and J genes are TRBV3-1 (or the pseudogene TRBV3-2) and TRBJ1-3; 8 nucleotides line up with TRBD1. In germline, CDR1 is LGHDT, CDR2 YNNKEL (reference sequence). V shed 3 bases, J shed 0 bases, and the junction held 4 bases outside the gene matches. The CDR3 runs to 16 residues. The CDR3 nucleotides read TGTGCCAGCAGCCAGGGACAGGCTAACTCTGGAAACACCATATATTTT. Its translation is CASSQGQANSGNTIYF.

The gene calls are TRBV12-3 or TRBV12-4 and TRBJ1-5; no clear D gene. The CDR3 has 13 amino acids. V was shortened by 7 bases and J by 6 bases, with 13 bases between the two germline ends. This CDR3 reads CASTWRTGQPQHF. The CDR3 region has the DNA TGTGCCAGCACCTGGAGGACGGGTCAGCCCCAGCATTTT.

The chain recombines TRBV27 with TRBJ1-2, with 9 nucleotides matching TRBD1. The germline V gene encodes CDR1 MNHEY and CDR2 SMNVEV (reference sequence). Trimming took 4 bases from V and 8 from J; bases not matched to a gene: 11. The CDR3 is 15 amino acids. Written as DNA, the CDR3 is TGTGCCAGCAGTTCTCGGACAGGGGTCTCTAGGGGCTACACCTTC. Translated: CASSSRTGVSRGYTF.

The CDR3 is CASSQAPGLVSNEQFF. CDR3 bases: TGCGCCAGCAGCCAAGCCCCGGGACTAGTAAGTAATGAGCAGTTCTTC. The V call is TRBV4-3, the J call TRBJ2-1, with 8 nucleotides matching TRBD2. The V segment lost 1 base and the J segment 7 bases; nucleotides outside the gene matches: 9. The CDR3 totals 16 residues. From germline, CDR1 is LGHNA and CDR2 YSLEER.

The chain is built from TRBV5-6 and TRBJ1-1, with no clear D. CDR1 is SGHDT and CDR2 is YYEEEE in the germline V gene. This CDR3 comprises 13 residues. Trimming removed 3 bases from V and 1 base from J, with 7 bases in between. In DNA, the CDR3 is TGTGCCAGCAGCTCAGGCCAGAACACTGAAGCTTTCTTT. Translating gives CASSSGQNTEAFF.

This clone was observed a single time. This chain connects TRBV12-3 or TRBV12-4 to TRBJ2-3, with a possible D match to TRBD2 (7 bases). CDR3 length: 13 residues. Trimming took 6 bases from V and 8 from J, leaving 15 bases between them. The CDR3 loop reads CASRKGGGGTQYF. The CDR3 bases are TGTGCCAGCAGAAAAGGGGGGGGAGGTACGCAGTATTTT.

V gene TRBV30 combines with J gene TRBJ2-3, with D possibly being TRBD1 (6 bases). V lost 0 bases and J 6 bases, leaving 13 bases between the germline ends. The V gene's germline CDR1 is GTSNPN and CDR2 SVGIG (reference sequence). This CDR3 has 14 amino acids. The CDR3 DNA reads as TGTGCCTGGAGTGTTCAGGGGATCTGGGATACGCAGTATTTT. It yields the protein CAWSVQGIWDTQYF.

V and J are TRBV6-5 and TRBJ1-5; 8 bases agree with TRBD1. Germline values: CDR1 MNHEY, CDR2 SVGAGI. The trim removed 6 bases at V and 7 bases at J, leaving 8 bases unmatched. The CDR3 covers 14 residues. The CDR3 region is CASRRQGLDQPQHF. For the CDR3, the DNA is TGTGCCAGCAGGCGACAGGGGTTGGACCAGCCCCAGCATTTT.

The rearrangement links TRBV18 to TRBJ1-3; D uncertain. The CDR3 covers 15 residues. Trimming removed 2 bases from V and 0 bases from J, with 8 bases in between. Germline V CDR1 and CDR2: KGHSH, LQKENI. The DNA of the CDR3 is TGTGCCAGCTCACCATGGCAGAACTCTGGAAACACCATATATTTT. Its translation is CASSPWQNSGNTIYF.

The V gene is TRBV7-9, the J gene TRBJ1-2, with TRBD1 matching 8 bases. V lost 3 bases, J lost 6 bases, and 6 bases stayed unmatched. CDR3 length: 14 residues. Germline V gene data show CDR1 as SEHNR and CDR2 as FQNEAQ (reference sequence). CDR3 nucleotides: TGTGCCAGCAGCTTTGGCGACAGGGGTCATGGCTACACCTTC. Protein sequence: CASSFGDRGHGYTF.

This rearrangement joins TRBV29-1 to TRBJ1-3; D not resolved. Germline lookup yields CDR1 SQVTM and CDR2 ANQGSEA. The CDR3 extends over 12 amino acids. The V gene lost 4 bases and the J gene lost 8 bases, with 12 bases spanning the gap. The CDR3 region has the DNA TGCAGCGTTGCGGTCCAACCGGACACCATATATTTT. This gives the protein CSVAVQPDTIYF.

This chain links TRBV5-4 with TRBJ2-4; 7 nucleotides match TRBD2. Trimming took 0 bases from V and 5 from J; bases not matched to a gene: 8. The germline V gene encodes CDR1 SGHNT and CDR2 YYREEE (reference sequence). CDR3 size: 16 residues. The CDR3 DNA sequence: TGTGCCAGCAGCTTGGGGGGGAGGGCGATGGAAAACATTCAGTACTTC. Amino acids: CASSLGGRAMENIQYF. Looking up the rest from reference TRBV5-4 and TRBJ2-4 gives the full variable domain: ETGVTQSPTHLIKTRGQQVTLRCSSQSGHNTVSWYQQALGQGPQFIFQYYREEENGRGNFPPRFSGLQFPNYSSELNVNALELDDSALYLCASSLGGRAMENIQYFGAGTRLSVL.